This TCR beta chain was captured in a study of OX40 agonist ivuxolimab in advanced cancers. This table comes from immunoSEQ multiplex PCR, and its TCRdb copy is limited to in-frame clones, with some not included. The repertoire holds 54,000 or so clones, nearly 85% seen once, with around 2% in the top ten. The study's findings and limits: Nonresponders, in some cases, also had low normalized T-cell clonal expansion. Blood T cells, both CD4+ and CD8+, expanded clonally by week 6 at 0.1 to 3.0 mg/kg.

To note about this clone: The target antigen is unknown.

CDR1 MDHEN and CDR2 SYDVKM come from the germline V gene. The CDR3 runs 16 residues. Trimming shortened V by 5 bases and J by 5 bases, and 19 bases separated the two germline ends. This clonotype originated in an adult with an advanced solid tumor such as melanoma, head and neck, liver or kidney cancer. This sample comprised CD4+ or CD8+ T cells sorted from blood, obtained in a trial of the OX40 agonist ivuxolimab. The chain is built from TRBV28 and TRBJ1-5; TRBD1 might be the D (5 bases). This CDR3 reads CASSPSGGPIDQPQHF. CDR3 sequence (DNA): TGTGCCAGCAGTCCCAGTGGGGGTCCTATAGATCAGCCCCAGCATTTT.